What follows describes a single TCR beta chain. The germline CDR1 and CDR2 sequences are SGHKS and YYEKEE (reference sequence). The CDR3 has 18 amino acids. Trimming took off 2 bases at V and 3 bases at J, with 23 bases between the two ends. The data stem from a study of blood T cell repertoires in COVID-19. Looking at the study overall: Samples of COVID-19 (acute and convalescent) were obtained from the United States, Italy and Spain. T cells, B-cell-depleted T cells, or PBMCs supplied cDNA or gDNA.

Per the original data handling: Nucleated cell number was recorded as an estimate derived from reference gene primer amplification. TCRdb's table, derived via immunoSEQ multiplex PCR, lists solely in-frame clones and lacks some. From that table come the V and J calls and clone size; the DNA was used to work out D and trimming. The data show over 200,000 clones, 86% seen once. The receptor comes from a man aged 30 to 39 who had recovered from COVID-19. Sequencing input: peripheral blood. The V and J genes are TRBV5-5 and TRBJ1-1; weak D call: TRBD1 (5 bases). CDR3 sequence reads: CASSLGLGTPSWDTEAFF. The CDR3 DNA reads TGTGCCAGCAGCTTAGGCTTAGGGACTCCTTCATGGGACACTGAAGCTTTCTTT.